The 13 T cell receptor beta chains given below trace back to one sample, sequenced in a study of shared clonotypes between healthy human individuals. TCRdb's table, derived via immunoSEQ multiplex PCR, lists solely in-frame clones and lacks some. The table includes about a million clones, 60% to 85% detected once. The material sequenced was memory CD4+ T cells sorted from blood. Documented subset: CD45RA-negative fraction. These receptors originate from a young man in good health.

The chain combines TRBV19 with TRBJ1-4; D is undetermined. Trimming pared 0 bases from V and 10 bases from J, leaving 15 bases between. Germline CDR1 is LNHDA and CDR2 is SQIVND (reference sequence). The CDR3 extends over 15 amino acids. CDR3 sequence: CASSIEALGPRKLFF. The CDR3 DNA follows: TGTGCCAGTAGTATAGAGGCCCTTGGCCCACGAAAACTGTTTTTT.

This chain joins TRBV15 and TRBJ1-5; D unclear. CDR1 and CDR2 from the germline V gene are LNHNV and YYDKDF (reference sequence). V was cut by 0 bases and J by 2 bases, with 11 bases left in between. This CDR3 region has 16 residues. The CDR3 sequence is CATSREPAGGNQPQHF. CDR3 in DNA: TGTGCCACCAGCAGAGAGCCGGCCGGGGGCAATCAGCCCCAGCATTTT.

J is TRBJ2-1 and V is TRBV25-1; 9 positions match TRBD1. J gave up 2 bases and V 8 bases, and 7 bases lay outside the gene matches. This CDR3 is 15 amino acids long. Germline CDR1 is MGHDK and CDR2 is SYGVNS. The chain's CDR3 is CASSSGQGAYNEQFF. In DNA, the CDR3 is TGTGCCAGCTCCTCGGGACAGGGTGCCTACAATGAGCAGTTCTTC.

The chain has TRBV11-2 and TRBJ2-7; 13 bases are a match to TRBD2. The junction had 1 base not matched to a gene; V was cut back by 5 bases and J by 3 bases. Germline CDR1 is SGHAT and CDR2 is FQNNGV. CDR3 length: 14 amino acids. The CDR3 here is CASSRTSGSYEQYF. The CDR3, as DNA: TGTGCCAGCAGCCGGACTAGCGGGAGCTACGAGCAGTACTTC.

With regard to this clone: The same CDR3 is also encoded by other DNA sequences in this sample. The CDR3 DNA follows: TGTGCCAGCTCAGCCGGGACGGATTATGGCTACACCTTC. Translating gives CASSAGTDYGYTF. V and J are TRBV18 and TRBJ1-2, with D possibly being TRBD1 (5 bases). This CDR3 contains 13 residues. The germline V gene has CDR1 KGHSH and CDR2 LQKENI. V was cut by 5 bases and J by 5 bases, with 12 bases left in between. Variable domain in full (rest from reference TRBV18 and TRBJ1-2): NAGVMQNPRHLVRRRGQEARLRCSPMKGHSHVYWYRQLPEEGLKFMVYLQKENIIDESGMPKERFSAEFPKEGPSILRIQQVVRGDSAAYFCASSAGTDYGYTFGSGTRLTVV.

The rearrangement joins TRBV18 to TRBJ2-1; 7 positions agree with TRBD2. Germline CDR1 is KGHSH and CDR2 is LQKENI. This CDR3 comprises 15 residues. After removal of 2 bases from V and 10 bases from J, the junction contained 11 bases not matched to a gene. The CDR3, as DNA: TGTGCCAGCTCACCATCCGCGGGAGTCGAACTAGAGCAGTTCTTC. The encoded protein is CASSPSAGVELEQFF.

The chain is built from TRBV7-9 and TRBJ2-5, with TRBD2 as a possible D gene (6 bases). Germline CDR1 SEHNR, CDR2 FQNEAQ (reference sequence). Trimming took 3 bases from V and 5 from J, leaving 10 bases between them. The CDR3 length is 13 residues. This CDR3 reads CASSFGGVETQYF. In DNA form, the CDR3 reads TGTGCCAGCAGCTTCGGGGGAGTGGAGACCCAGTACTTC.

The rearrangement uses TRBV4-1 and TRBJ1-3, with TRBD1 matching 7 bases. Looked up from germline, CDR1 is MGHRA and CDR2 is YSYEKL. The CDR3 has 15 amino acids. V was pared by 3 bases and J by 0 bases, with 2 bases of the junction left unmatched. DNA for the CDR3: TGCGCCAGCAGCCAGGGACAGTCCTCTGGAAACACCATATATTTT. This codes for CASSQGQSSGNTIYF.

This clone was observed a few times. CDR3 DNA sequence: TGTGCCAGCAGCTTGTGGTCGTATAATTCACCCCTCCACTTT. As protein: CASSLWSYNSPLHF. This sequence joins TRBV5-5 and TRBJ1-6; D gene unclear. The CDR3 has 14 residues. V lost 1 base, J lost 4 bases, and 6 bases lay in between. The germline gives CDR1 SGHKS, CDR2 YYEKEE (reference sequence).

The chain carries TRBV7-9 and TRBJ2-7; 9 nucleotides align to TRBD2. Germline CDR1 and CDR2: SEHNR and FQNEAQ (reference sequence). V lost 6 bases, J lost 12 bases, and 12 bases stayed unmatched. CDR3 size: 13 residues. This CDR3 reads CASSYILAGGSYF. The CDR3 coding sequence is TGTGCCAGCAGTTACATACTAGCGGGTGGCTCGTACTTC.

The chain joins TRBV19 to TRBJ1-5, with TRBD1 matching over 8 bases. The CDR3 length is 19 residues. Trimming removed 2 bases from V and 4 bases from J; junction bases left unmatched: 16. Germline values: CDR1 LNHDA, CDR2 SQIVND (reference sequence). The CDR3 DNA sequence: TGTGCCAGTAGTATACTGTCGGGACAGGTTTTGAGTGGGAATCAGCCCCAGCATTTT. It is translated as CASSILSGQVLSGNQPQHF.

This chain uses TRBV7-2 with TRBJ2-7; no clear D gene. In germline, CDR1 is SGHTA, CDR2 FQGNSA. V dropped 5 bases and J dropped 0 bases, with 5 bases sitting between them. CDR3 size: 12 residues. In DNA, the CDR3 is TGTGCCAGCAGCCAAAGCTCCTACGAGCAGTACTTC. Translation: CASSQSSYEQYF.

This chain links TRBV7-2 with TRBJ1-5, with unresolved D. The CDR3 is 15 residues long. The V end was cut by 0 bases, the J end by 1 base, with 7 bases between. Germline-derived CDR1 and CDR2 are SGHTA and FQGNSA. The CDR3 nucleotides are TGTGCCAGCAGCTTAGCGATGGGAAGCAATCAGCCCCAGCATTTT. Protein product: CASSLAMGSNQPQHF.